This T cell receptor (beta chain) stems from a study of T cell changes during pregnancy in multiple sclerosis. Profiled with immunoSEQ multiplex PCR; TCRdb holds only in-frame clones, not every one. In the table there are about 110,000 clones, around nine tenths of which are singletons. The starting material was peripheral blood, obtained in the third trimester of pregnancy. This sequence was found in a female donor with multiple sclerosis, enrolled in a pregnancy study.

This CDR3 reads CASSLERREAFF. The DNA for the CDR3 is TGTGCCAGCAGTTTGGAGCGCCGTGAAGCTTTCTTT. The V gene is TRBV28, the J gene TRBJ1-1; D gene ambiguous. Trimming removed 3 bases at V and 7 bases at J, with 9 bases between. The CDR3 totals 12 residues. Germline V gene sequence: CDR1 MDHEN, CDR2 SYDVKM.